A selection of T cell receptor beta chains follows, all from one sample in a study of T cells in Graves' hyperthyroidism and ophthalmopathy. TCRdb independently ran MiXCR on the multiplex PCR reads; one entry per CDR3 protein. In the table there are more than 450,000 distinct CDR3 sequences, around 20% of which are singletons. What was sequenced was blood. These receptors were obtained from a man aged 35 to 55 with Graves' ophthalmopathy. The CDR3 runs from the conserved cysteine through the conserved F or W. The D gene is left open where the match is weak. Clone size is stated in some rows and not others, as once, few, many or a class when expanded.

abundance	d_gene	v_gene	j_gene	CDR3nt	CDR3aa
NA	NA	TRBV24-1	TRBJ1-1	TGTGCCACCAGTGATTTGCCGGCGTGGAGGGCGGTTGAAGCTTTCTTT	CATSDLPAWRAVEAFF
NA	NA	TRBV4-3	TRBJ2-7	TGCGCCAGCAGCCCTCGTGGGGTAAAAGATATATACGAGCAGTACTTC	CASSPRGVKDIYEQYF
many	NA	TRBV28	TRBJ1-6	TGTGCCAGCAGTTTGGTACTGACGAATTCACCCCTCCACTTT	CASSLVLTNSPLHF
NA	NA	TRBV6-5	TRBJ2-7	TGCGCCAGCAGTTACTCGAACGTCTCTACCGGCGAGCAGTACTTC	CASSYSNVSTGEQYF
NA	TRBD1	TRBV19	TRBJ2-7	TGTGCCAGTAGTATCGGACAGGGGACGGGCGAGCAGTACTTC	CASSIGQGTGEQYF
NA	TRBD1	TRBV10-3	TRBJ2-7	TGTGCCACCTCGCCGATGACAGGGGTCGGCTACGAGCAGTACTTC	CATSPMTGVGYEQYF
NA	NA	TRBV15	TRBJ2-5	TGTGCCACCAGCAGAGAACAGGGGACCCAGTACTTC	CATSREQGTQYF
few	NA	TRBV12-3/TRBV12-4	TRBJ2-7	TGTGCCAGCAGCCACGGGGGCGGCGGAAGCGAGCAGTACTTC	CASSHGGGGSEQYF
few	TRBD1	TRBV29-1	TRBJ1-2	TGCAGCGTTGAAGGACAGGGGTTCCGCTATGGCTACACCTTC	CSVEGQGFRYGYTF
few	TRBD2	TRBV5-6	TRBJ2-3	TGTGCCAGCAGCTTGGTAGCGGGGGCCACAGATACGCAGTATTTT	CASSLVAGATDTQYF
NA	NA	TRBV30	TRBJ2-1	TGTGCCTGGAGTCCAGGTTACAATGAGCAGTTCTTC	CAWSPGYNEQFF
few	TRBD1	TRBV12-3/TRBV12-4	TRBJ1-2	TGTGCCAGCAGTCCCGGGACAGGGAGTGGCTACACCTTC	CASSPGTGSGYTF
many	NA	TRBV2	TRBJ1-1	TGTGCCAGCAAAGAACAGGGATTGACTGAAGCTTTCTTT	CASKEQGLTEAFF
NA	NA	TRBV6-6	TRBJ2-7	TGTGCCAGCAGTTACGAACCCTACGAGCAGTACTTC	CASSYEPYEQYF
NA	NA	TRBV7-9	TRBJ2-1	TGTGCCACGTCCAGGGGCAGTAACAATGAGCAGTTCTTC	CATSRGSNNEQFF
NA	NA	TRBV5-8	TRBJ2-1	TGTGCCAGCAGCCCTGACCCGGCCAATGAGCAGTTCTTC	CASSPDPANEQFF
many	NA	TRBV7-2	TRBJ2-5	TGTGCCAGCAACCCAGGGGGGCGGCGGGAGACCCAGTACTTC	CASNPGGRRETQYF
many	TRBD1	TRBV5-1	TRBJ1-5	TGCGCCAGCAGCTCCGGACAGGATGGTCCCAATCAGCCCCAGCATTTT	CASSSGQDGPNQPQHF
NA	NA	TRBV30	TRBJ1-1	TGTGCCTGGAAGGGGGACTCCCCAGCGGCTTTCTTT	CAWKGDSPAAFF
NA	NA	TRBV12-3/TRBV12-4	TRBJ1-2	TGTGCCAGCAGGAGGGGCGACTATGGCTACACCTTC	CASRRGDYGYTF
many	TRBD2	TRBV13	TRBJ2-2	TGTGCCAGCAGCCTCGGGAGGGCTAGCGCTACCGGGGAGCTGTTTTTT	CASSLGRASATGELFF
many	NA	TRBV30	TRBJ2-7	TGTGCCTGGAGTGTGCTCAACGAGCAGTACTTC	CAWSVLNEQYF
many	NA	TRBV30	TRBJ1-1	TGTGCCTGGAGAGCGGGACAGAACACTGAAGCTTTCTTT	CAWRAGQNTEAFF
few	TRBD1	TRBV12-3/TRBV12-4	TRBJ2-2	TGTGCCAGCAGTTTAAAGGGGGCTGCTGCCGGGGAGCTGTTTTTT	CASSLKGAAAGELFF
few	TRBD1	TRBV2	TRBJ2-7	TGTGCCAGCAGAGAACCCTTCGGGACAGCATCCTACGAGCAGTACTTC	CASREPFGTASYEQYF
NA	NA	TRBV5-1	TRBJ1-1	TGCGCCAGCAGTTTGACAGGAGTGAGCACTGAAGCTTTCTTT	CASSLTGVSTEAFF
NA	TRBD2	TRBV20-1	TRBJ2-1	TGCAGTGCTAGAATCTTAGCGGGGTCATACAATGAGCAGTTCTTC	CSARILAGSYNEQFF
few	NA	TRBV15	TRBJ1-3	TGTGCCACCAGCCCGGACGGACTCTGGGGAAACACCATATATTTT	CATSPDGLWGNTIYF
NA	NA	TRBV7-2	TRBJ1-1	TGTGCCAGCAGCTTGGGGGTTGGGGGGGGGAAGAGCACTGAAGCTTTCTTT	CASSLGVGGGKSTEAFF
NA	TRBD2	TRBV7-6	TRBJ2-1	TGTGCCAGCAGTTCTAGCGGGAGTACGTTTTACAATGAGCAGTTCTTC	CASSSSGSTFYNEQFF
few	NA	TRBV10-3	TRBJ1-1	TGTGCCATCAGTGAGTATATGTCGGCCAACACTGAAGCTTTCTTT	CAISEYMSANTEAFF